This TCR beta chain emerged from a study of vaccination and CD4 T cells after COVID-19. Study information: Comprising six males and four females, the convalescent participants counted two Hispanic individuals among them. The cells were exposed to overlapping spike peptides originating from SARS-CoV-2, HCoV-NL63, HCoV-OC43 and HCoV-229E for stimulation.

This clonotype appeared a few times. Its antigen is undetermined. The treatment was: 10-day PBMC culture with coronavirus spike peptide pools or control peptides (ViraFEST assay). During the years 2011-2018, before the COVID-19 pandemic, the unexposed donor's CD4+ T cells were collected. ViraFEST used peptide pools to expand antigen-specific T cells before TCR sequencing. When enough cells were available, unexposed-donor CD4+ T cells were probed with SARS-CoV-2 S/N and four cold-coronavirus spikes. From germline, CDR1 is MNHEY and CDR2 SVGEGT. Trimming shortened V by 4 bases and J by 4 bases, and 11 bases separated the two germline ends. This CDR3 has 13 residues. Cultured CD4+ T-cell DNA underwent Oncomine TCR Beta short-read sequencing. It was cultured CD4+ T cells from which genomic DNA was extracted. TCRdb passed the PCR reads through MiXCR, listing each CDR3 protein once. The data contain some 10,000 distinct CDR3 sequences, around 41% of them seen just once; the ten biggest clones take up around 12%.

The sample taken for sequencing was CD4+ T cells from blood, cultured in vitro. The origin of this receptor is a human donor in good health. V gene TRBV6-2 or TRBV6-3 combines with J gene TRBJ2-7, with D tentatively TRBD1 (6 bases). In DNA form, the CDR3 reads TGTGCCAGCAGTTTACGGACAGAATACGAGCAGTACTTC. The encoded protein is CASSLRTEYEQYF.